Listed below are T cell receptor beta chains from one sample, sequenced in a study of cytomegalovirus exposure and HLA in healthy donors. This table comes from immunoSEQ multiplex PCR, and its TCRdb copy is limited to in-frame clones, with some not included. The top ten hold approximately 2% of the sample, which has around 200,000 clones, 60% to 80% seen once. Sequencing was done on a sample of PBMCs. Source of these receptors: a male donor in good health and CMV-seronegative. The CDR3 runs from the conserved cysteine through the conserved F or W. Size is stated for part of the rows, as once, few or many counts, or as a class when the clone is expanded.

CDR3: CASSPDRSNQPQHF
size: .
V: TRBV5-1
length: 14

CDR3: CASSFGPAGEKLFF
size: .
V: TRBV28
length: 14

CDR3: CASSVVGGGRNEQFF
size: .
V: TRBV9
length: 15

CDR3: CAISGLAGAPRRENIQYF
size: .
V: TRBV10-3
length: 18

CDR3: CSARRGFIAFF
size: .
V: TRBV20-1
length: 11

CDR3: CASSPGLIDISTDTQYF
size: .
V: TRBV5-4
length: 17

CDR3: CASTLKAGGTEAFF
size: .
V: TRBV7-3
length: 14

CDR3: CASSYFAGDYGYTF
size: .
V: TRBV6-5
length: 14

CDR3: CAISDSNQPQHF
size: .
V: TRBV10-3
length: 12

CDR3: CASSEAGGANSNQPQHF
size: .
V: TRBV6-1
length: 17

CDR3: CAWSGTSNQPQHF
size: .
V: TRBV30
length: 13

CDR3: CASSRPRRGTEAFF
size: .
V: TRBV7-2
length: 14

CDR3: CASSAQGLATEAFF
size: .
V: TRBV9
length: 14

CDR3: CASSLGQVGNTIYF
size: .
V: TRBV7-8
length: 14

CDR3: CASDREAYEQYF
size: .
V: TRBV2
length: 12

CDR3: CASSFLNEQFF
size: .
V: TRBV28
length: 11

CDR3: CASSLARGAGAGGHPFF
size: .
V: TRBV7-8
length: 17

CDR3: CASSLVREGLNEQFF
size: .
V: TRBV7-9
length: 15

CDR3: CASSIYPGTGTEAFF
size: .
V: TRBV19
length: 15

CDR3: CASSGQGDSPLHF
size: .
V: TRBV6-4
length: 13

CDR3: CASSITGAGELFF
size: .
V: TRBV5-8
length: 13

CDR3: CASSPGSDVSGYTF
size: .
V: TRBV28
length: 14

CDR3: CASSQDGRGGLKDTQYF
size: .
V: TRBV14
length: 17

CDR3: CASSLQRGGRETQYF
size: .
V: TRBV7-2
length: 15

CDR3: CSVEGGGHGELFF
size: .
V: TRBV29-1
length: 13

CDR3: CASSITGEAYEQYF
size: .
V: TRBV18
length: 14

CDR3: CASSPGTGGLALHF
size: few
V: TRBV7-2
length: 14

CDR3: CASGTGGPRNYGYTF
size: .
V: TRBV5-1
length: 15

CDR3: CASRAQGQFGTDTQYF
size: few
V: TRBV28
length: 16

CDR3: CASSYGQGSYEQYF
size: .
V: TRBV7-2
length: 14

CDR3: CSVEQSSGGQYNEQFF
size: .
V: TRBV29-1
length: 16

CDR3: CASSLLEETQYF
size: .
V: TRBV5-4
length: 12

CDR3: CASSLSGTSGHYEQYF
size: few
V: TRBV7-2
length: 16

CDR3: CASRDRGYEQYF
size: .
V: TRBV19
length: 12

CDR3: CASSLGPQVTEAFF
size: .
V: TRBV5-1
length: 14

CDR3: CASRGAAGTETQYF
size: .
V: TRBV6-6
length: 14

CDR3: CASSNDRGQLFF
size: .
V: TRBV5-4
length: 12

CDR3: CASSVTNGGPTDTQYF
size: .
V: TRBV9
length: 16

CDR3: CASHISGANVLTF
size: .
V: TRBV7-9
length: 13

CDR3: CATGGRGANQPQHF
size: .
V: TRBV15
length: 14

CDR3: CASSSLGLAGDYNEQFF
size: .
V: TRBV7-9
length: 17

CDR3: CAWSTGGADYGYTF
size: .
V: TRBV30
length: 14

CDR3: CASSPRTPIKQYF
size: .
V: TRBV7-9
length: 13

CDR3: CASSSGTIADTQYF
size: few
V: TRBV13
length: 14

CDR3: CASKLGLAGLGTQYF
size: once
V: TRBV28
length: 15

CDR3: CAWNQGGNQPQHF
size: .
V: TRBV30
length: 13

CDR3: CASSIDGVWELFF
size: .
V: TRBV19
length: 13

CDR3: CASSLIPGQGSGNTIYF
size: .
V: TRBV28
length: 17

CDR3: CSSSPGVMLAEYNEQFF
size: .
V: TRBV7-9
length: 17

CDR3: CASSIFGQGAMAGANVLTF
size: .
V: TRBV19
length: 19

CDR3: CASSDLGGAYEQYF
size: once
V: TRBV2
length: 14

CDR3: CASSPAGQAGGYTF
size: .
V: TRBV7-8
length: 14

CDR3: CASSFSPYEQYF
size: few
V: TRBV27
length: 12

CDR3: CASSPTLGGSGNTIYF
size: .
V: TRBV18
length: 16

CDR3: CASSPDTSGTTEQFF
size: .
V: TRBV5-1
length: 15

CDR3: CASRPPGLAGEQFF
size: .
V: TRBV7-6
length: 14

CDR3: CASSLLAGVSIGSYNEQFF
size: .
V: TRBV27
length: 19

CDR3: CASSMFLAGGNTGELFF
size: .
V: TRBV19
length: 17